This TCR beta chain was found in a study of T cell responses to AZD1222 COVID-19 vaccine. Study-wide context: Second-dose intervals near 4 or 12 weeks were combined. Broader study findings: Clonal diversity was possibly underestimated, and the donors were mostly white British, with more females.

The data were produced by immunoSEQ multiplex PCR, yet TCRdb's version contains in-frame clones alone and is incomplete. The sample includes about 140,000 clones, around 93% seen only once; the top ten take about 1.5%. With regard to this clone: The target antigen is unknown.

The CDR3 runs to 14 residues. Per germline, CDR1 SGHKS and CDR2 YYEKEE (reference sequence). The ends were cut back, 0 bases at V and 7 bases at J, with 11 bases in the middle. The sequencing here drew on peripheral blood, taken on day 0 of AZD1222 vaccination. The rearrangement joins TRBV5-5 to TRBJ2-1; D possibly corresponds to TRBD1 (6 bases). The sequence was collected from an adult in good health. CDR3: CASSLAWTANEQFF. The CDR3 nucleotides read TGTGCCAGCAGCTTGGCCTGGACAGCTAATGAGCAGTTCTTC.